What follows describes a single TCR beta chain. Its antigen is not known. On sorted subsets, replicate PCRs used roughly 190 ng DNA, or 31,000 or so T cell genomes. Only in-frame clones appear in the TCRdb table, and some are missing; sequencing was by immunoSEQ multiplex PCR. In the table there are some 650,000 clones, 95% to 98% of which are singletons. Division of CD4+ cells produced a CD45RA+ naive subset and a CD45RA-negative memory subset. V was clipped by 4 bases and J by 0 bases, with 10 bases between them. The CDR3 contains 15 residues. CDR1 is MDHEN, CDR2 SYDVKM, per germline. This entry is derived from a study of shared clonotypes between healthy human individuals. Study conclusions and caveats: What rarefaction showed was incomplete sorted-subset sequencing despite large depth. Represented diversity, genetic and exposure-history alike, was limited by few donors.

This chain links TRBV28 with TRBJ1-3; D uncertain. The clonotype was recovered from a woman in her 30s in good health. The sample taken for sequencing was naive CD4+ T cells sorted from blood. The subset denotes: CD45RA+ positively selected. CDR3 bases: TGTGCCAGCAGTTCAGTCCAGGCCTCTGGAAACACCATATATTTT. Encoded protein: CASSSVQASGNTIYF.